The clone carrying this T cell receptor beta chain showed up just a few times. CDR1 and CDR2 (germline): LNHDA, SQIVND (reference sequence). The CDR3 spans 15 residues. The junction had 8 bases not matched to a gene; V was cut back by 1 base and J by 10 bases. MiXCR, run by TCRdb on the 5' RACE reads, gives a single entry per CDR3 protein. The table records 50,000 to 75,000 distinct CDR3 sequences, around a fifth of them present only once. This receptor was identified in a female donor with breast cancer. V and J are TRBV19 and TRBJ2-1; 9 bases line up with TRBD2. Sample: memory CD4+ T cells sorted from a lymph node. Sample subset: memory CD4+ T cells, CD4+CD45RO+CD25-. The CDR3 here is CASSIVGAGGQEQFF. In DNA form, the CDR3 reads TGTGCCAGTAGTATAGTAGGAGCGGGGGGACAGGAGCAGTTCTTC.